Each of the 31 T cell receptor beta chains below was sequenced from the same sample in a study of cytomegalovirus exposure and HLA in healthy donors. With 60 Vbeta and 13 Jbeta primers, the PCR was carried out. Libraries were prepared by immunoSEQ multiplex PCR; TCRdb keeps only in-frame clonotypes and omits some of them. The data hold about 140,000 clones, with 65% to 85% observed a single time. Material for sequencing was PBMCs. These receptors were obtained from a man aged 45-60 years in good health and CMV-seronegative.

This chain links TRBV28 with TRBJ2-1; TRBD2 is a possible D gene (6 bases). Between the trimmed V and J ends, which lost 6 bases and 6 bases, there was a span of 9 bases. Germline V gene sequence: CDR1 MDHEN, CDR2 SYDVKM. The CDR3 consists of 12 residues. The CDR3 DNA sequence: TGTGCCAGCAGCCGGAGGGCCAATGAGCAGTTCTTC. Protein product: CASSRRANEQFF.

V gene TRBV6-6 combines with J gene TRBJ1-3; D is uncertain. V was trimmed by 6 bases and J by 2 bases, leaving 11 bases between them. The length of the CDR3 is 14 residues. Looked up from germline, CDR1 is MNHNY and CDR2 is SVGAGI (reference sequence). CDR3 protein: CASSQSVAGNTIYF. The DNA for the CDR3 is TGTGCCAGCAGCCAGTCAGTGGCTGGAAACACCATATATTTT.

The genes are TRBV6-1 and TRBJ1-1; the D gene is possibly TRBD1 (5 bases). Germline values: CDR1 MNHNS, CDR2 SASEGT. V was trimmed by 6 bases and J by 2 bases, leaving 10 bases between them. CDR3 length: 13 amino acids. CDR3 amino acids: CASRPGLNTEAFF. Here the CDR3 DNA reads TGTGCCAGCAGGCCAGGGCTAAACACTGAAGCTTTCTTT.

This clone is a singleton in its sample. This chain links TRBV28 with TRBJ1-2; maybe TRBD1 (5 bases). The germline V gene has CDR1 MDHEN and CDR2 SYDVKM. This CDR3 region has 14 residues. Trimming took off 6 bases at V and 8 bases at J, with 19 bases between the two ends. CDR3 DNA sequence: TGTGCCAGCAGCCCGCCCCAGGCAGGGCGAGGCTACACCTTC. It is translated as CASSPPQAGRGYTF.

This clone was recorded once. This sequence joins TRBV30 and TRBJ2-3, with a weak D call TRBD2 (6 bases). From germline, CDR1 is GTSNPN and CDR2 SVGIG (reference sequence). V lost 1 base, J lost 5 bases, and 16 bases lay in between. The CDR3 is made up of 15 amino acids. For the CDR3, the DNA is TGTGCCTGGAGTGCCGCGGGGAATCAAAGAGATACGCAGTATTTT. Translated, it gives CAWSAAGNQRDTQYF.

The chain carries TRBV6-5 and TRBJ1-4; no definite D call. The V gene lost 5 bases and the J gene lost 7 bases, with 17 bases spanning the gap. Germline CDR1 and CDR2: MNHEY and SVGAGI. The CDR3 has 15 amino acids. The CDR3 spells CASSVSRGLVEKLFF. The CDR3 coding sequence is TGTGCCAGCAGTGTGTCAAGAGGGCTTGTTGAAAAACTGTTTTTT.

With respect to this clone: The same CDR3 can be traced to other DNA sequences in this sample. The chain uses TRBV6-5 and TRBJ1-6, with 10 bases identical to TRBD1. Germline V gene lookup returns CDR1 MNHEY and CDR2 SVGAGI. Trimming removed 2 bases from V and 9 bases from J; junction bases left unmatched: 1. The CDR3 contains 14 residues. This chain's CDR3 is CASSYRDRGSPLHF. CDR3 nucleotide sequence: TGTGCCAGCAGTTACCGGGACAGGGGTTCACCCCTCCACTTT.

This clone was recorded a few times. CDR3 sequence: CASSLEAGGPLFVYEQYF. The CDR3 bases are TGTGCCAGCAGCTTAGAAGCGGGAGGGCCATTATTCGTCTACGAGCAGTACTTC. This chain links TRBV7-8 with TRBJ2-7, with 10 bases matching TRBD2. Germline CDR1 is SGHVS and CDR2 is FQNEAQ. The V gene end was trimmed by 1 base and the J gene end by 3 bases; junction bases not matched to a gene: 12. The CDR3 covers 18 residues.

V and J are TRBV27 and TRBJ2-1; 8 bases line up with TRBD2. Germline V lookup: CDR1 MNHEY, CDR2 SMNVEV (reference sequence). Trimming at V came to 1 base and at J to 7 bases, leaving 12 bases not matched to a gene. The CDR3 covers 17 residues. The CDR3, as DNA: TGTGCCAGCAGTTTATTATCCCGGGAGGGCGGGTCTAATGAGCAGTTCTTC. Translation: CASSLLSREGGSNEQFF.

For this clone: The sample contains more than one DNA sequence encoding this CDR3. V is TRBV5-1 and J is TRBJ2-7, with 7 bases fitting TRBD1. Germline lookup yields CDR1 SGHRS and CDR2 YFSETQ. Trimming cost V 3 bases and J 0 bases; bases outside gene matches: 9. The CDR3 contains 16 residues. The CDR3, as DNA: TGCGCCAGCAGCTGGGGGCCGGACAGGAGCTCCTACGAGCAGTACTTC. Its translation is CASSWGPDRSSYEQYF. Using reference TRBV5-1 and TRBJ2-7 for the parts outside the CDR3, the full variable domain is KAGVTQTPRYLIKTRGQQVTLSCSPISGHRSVSWYQQTPGQGLQFLFEYFSETQRNKGNFPGRFSGRQFSNSRSEMNVSTLELGDSALYLCASSWGPDRSSYEQYFGPGTRLTVT.

As for this clone: Distinct nucleotide sequences in the sample also encode this CDR3. The gene calls are TRBV14 and TRBJ1-5; TRBD1 might be the D (5 bases). This CDR3 has 15 amino acids. Between the trimmed V and J ends, which lost 4 bases and 3 bases, there was a span of 13 bases. Germline CDR1 and CDR2: SGHDN and FVKESK. For the CDR3, the DNA is TGTGCCAGCAGCCTCCGCCGGGGGTTCAATCAGCCCCAGCATTTT. Amino acid sequence: CASSLRRGFNQPQHF.

This clone is a singleton in its sample. V gene TRBV2 combines with J gene TRBJ1-3, with D maybe TRBD1 (5 bases). Germline lookup yields CDR1 SNHLY and CDR2 FYNNEI. The CDR3 contains 15 residues. The V and J ends lost 7 bases and 0 bases respectively, with 13 bases between them. CDR3 loop: CASTGRTSSGNTIYF. For the CDR3, the DNA is TGTGCCAGCACAGGGCGGACGAGCTCTGGAAACACCATATATTTT.

This clone has a handful of counts. CDR3 residues: CASSRASSRTQYF. Written as DNA, the CDR3 is TGCGCCAGCAGTCGGGCTAGCTCGAGGACCCAGTACTTC. The J gene is TRBJ2-5, the V gene TRBV10-1; maybe TRBD2 (5 bases). Germline CDR1 is WNHNN and CDR2 is SYGVQD (reference sequence). CDR3 length equals 13 residues. V was trimmed by 5 bases and J by 7 bases, leaving 14 bases between them.

This chain links TRBV11-2 with TRBJ2-7; 10 nucleotides agree with TRBD2. The germline V gene has CDR1 SGHAT and CDR2 FQNNGV. The CDR3 sequence is 16 residues long. Trimming removed 0 bases from V and 5 bases from J; junction bases left unmatched: 7. The CDR3 is CASSLDPSGRINEQYF. In DNA form, the CDR3 reads TGTGCCAGCAGCTTAGATCCTAGCGGGAGAATTAACGAGCAGTACTTC.

The chain employs TRBV25-1 and TRBJ1-1; D gene unclear. V lost 2 bases, J lost 1 base, and 11 bases lay in between. This CDR3 region has 15 residues. Germline V gene sequence: CDR1 MGHDK, CDR2 SYGVNS. CDR3 bases: TGTGCCAGCAGTGAACCCGGGAGGAGGAACACTGAAGCTTTCTTT. As protein: CASSEPGRRNTEAFF. The variable domain in full, completed from reference TRBV25-1 and TRBJ1-1, reads EADIYQTPRYLVIGTGKKITLECSQTMGHDKMYWYQQDPGMELHLIHYSYGVNSTEKGDLSSESTVSRIRTEHFPLTLESARPSHTSQYLCASSEPGRRNTEAFFGQGTRLTVV.

The chain carries TRBV6-6 and TRBJ2-2; 8 bases agree with TRBD2. This CDR3 is built from 16 residues. V trimming: 3 bases; J trimming: 0 bases; junction bases outside the gene matches: 3. CDR1 MNHNY and CDR2 SVGAGI come from the germline V gene (reference sequence). Here the CDR3 reads CASSYLAGSNTGELFF. The CDR3 region has the DNA TGTGCCAGCAGTTATTTAGCGGGATCGAACACCGGGGAGCTGTTTTTT.

This chain joins TRBV7-2 and TRBJ1-1, with D tentatively TRBD1 (6 bases). Germline V gene sequence: CDR1 SGHTA, CDR2 FQGNSA. This CDR3 is 13 amino acids long. The ends were cut back, 5 bases at V and 4 bases at J, with 11 bases in the middle. The CDR3 sequence: CASSRTVITEAFF. CDR3 in DNA: TGTGCCAGCAGCCGGACAGTGATCACTGAAGCTTTCTTT.

The genes are TRBV7-2 and TRBJ2-7; weak D call: TRBD1 (7 bases). The CDR3 has 13 residues. Trimming pared 5 bases from V and 4 bases from J, leaving 12 bases between. Germline CDR1 and CDR2: SGHTA and FQGNSA. The CDR3 sequence is CASSAGQNYEQYF. DNA for the CDR3: TGTGCCAGCAGCGCGGGACAGAATTACGAGCAGTACTTC.

The rearrangement joins TRBV30 to TRBJ2-7, with 8 bases matching TRBD1. CDR3 size: 13 residues. V trimming: 4 bases; J trimming: 3 bases; junction bases outside the gene matches: 5. Germline CDR1 reads GTSNPN; CDR2 reads SVGIG (reference sequence). CDR3 nucleotides: TGTGCCTGGACAAGAGACAGGGGCTACGAGCAGTACTTC. This encodes CAWTRDRGYEQYF. The whole variable domain, remainder taken from reference TRBV30 and TRBJ2-7, is SQTIHQWPATLVQPVGSPLSLECTVEGTSNPNLYWYRQAAGRGLQLLFYSVGIGQISSEVPQNLSASRPQDRQFILSSKKLLLSDSGFYLCAWTRDRGYEQYFGPGTRLTVT.

This chain joins TRBV11-2 and TRBJ2-7; 11 bases are shared with TRBD2. With V trimmed by 4 bases and J by 3 bases, 2 bases remained unmatched. CDR1 and CDR2 (germline): SGHAT, FQNNGV. The CDR3 is 14 amino acids. The CDR3, as DNA: TGTGCCAGCAGCTCTACTAGCGGGAGCTACGAGCAGTACTTC. Translating gives CASSSTSGSYEQYF. Full variable domain (outside the CDR3, taken from reference TRBV11-2 and TRBJ2-7): EAGVAQSPRYKIIEKRQSVAFWCNPISGHATLYWYQQILGQGPKLLIQFQNNGVVDDSQLPKDRFSAERLKGVDSTLKIQPAKLEDSAVYLCASSSTSGSYEQYFGPGTRLTVT.

The chain carries TRBV5-4 and TRBJ2-3; the match to TRBD2 covers 7 bases. The CDR3 loop spans 17 amino acids. The trim removed 1 base at V and 5 bases at J, leaving 13 bases unmatched. Germline V gives CDR1 SGHNT, CDR2 YYREEE (reference sequence). CDR3 sequence (DNA): TGTGCCAGCAGCTTGCCCTCCAAGTCTAGCGGCAAAGATACGCAGTATTTT. It yields the protein CASSLPSKSSGKDTQYF.

This chain links TRBV6-5 with TRBJ1-2; 7 bases align to TRBD1. The trim removed 2 bases at V and 2 bases at J, leaving 5 bases unmatched. Germline values: CDR1 MNHEY, CDR2 SVGAGI. This CDR3 contains 15 residues. The CDR3 protein is CASSYAGTVNYGYTF. The CDR3 DNA reads TGTGCCAGCAGTTACGCCGGGACAGTGAACTATGGCTACACCTTC.

This clone was seen a handful of times. Other DNA sequences from this sample encode an identical CDR3 as well. V and J are TRBV7-6 and TRBJ2-1, with 10 nucleotides matching TRBD2. Looked up from germline, CDR1 is SGHVS and CDR2 is FNYEAQ. The CDR3 sequence is 17 residues long. V shed 1 base and J 4 bases; nucleotides not matched to a gene: 7. CDR3 nucleotide sequence: TGTGCCAGCAGCTTAGTCCCGGGGACTAGCGTGTACAATGAGCAGTTCTTC. Translated: CASSLVPGTSVYNEQFF. Drawing the rest from reference TRBV7-6 and TRBJ2-1, the complete variable domain is GAGVSQSPRYKVTKRGQDVALRCDPISGHVSLYWYRQALGQGPEFLTYFNYEAQQDKSGLPNDRFSAERPEGSISTLTIQRTEQRDSAMYRCASSLVPGTSVYNEQFFGPGTRLTVL.

This chain connects TRBV2 to TRBJ1-5, with D possibly matching TRBD1 (5 bases). Trimming took 7 bases from V and 7 from J, leaving 11 bases between them. Germline loops: CDR1 SNHLY, CDR2 FYNNEI. There are 12 residues in the CDR3. The CDR3 is CASTQGGQPQHF. DNA for the CDR3: TGTGCCAGCACCCAGGGAGGACAGCCCCAGCATTTT.

The V and J genes are TRBV6-1 and TRBJ2-5, with a possible D match to TRBD1 (6 bases). CDR3 length equals 14 residues. CDR1 is MNHNS and CDR2 is SASEGT in the germline V gene. Trimming removed 4 bases from V and 0 bases from J, with 9 bases in between. Written as DNA, the CDR3 is TGTGCCAGCAGTGGTACAGGGTACCAAGAGACCCAGTACTTC. Protein sequence: CASSGTGYQETQYF.

The CDR3 reads CASKGQGTYNEQFF. DNA for the CDR3: TGTGCCAGTAAGGGACAGGGGACCTACAATGAGCAGTTCTTC. The chain has TRBV19 and TRBJ2-1, with 10 nucleotides matching TRBD1. With V trimmed by 7 bases and J by 2 bases, 2 bases remained unmatched. The CDR3 has 14 amino acids. Per germline, CDR1 LNHDA and CDR2 SQIVND (reference sequence).

The J gene is TRBJ1-5, the V gene TRBV19, with TRBD1 matching over 9 bases. The CDR3 has 16 residues. The V gene end was trimmed by 10 bases and the J gene end by 1 base; junction bases not matched to a gene: 11. Germline values: CDR1 LNHDA, CDR2 SQIVND (reference sequence). CDR3: CATRQDRGGSNQPQHF. The DNA of the CDR3 is TGTGCCACCAGACAGGACAGGGGTGGAAGCAATCAGCCCCAGCATTTT.

The chain recombines TRBV15 with TRBJ1-1, with 7 bases lining up with TRBD1. The V gene end was trimmed by 5 bases and the J gene end by 0 bases; junction bases not matched to a gene: 3. The CDR3 loop spans 14 amino acids. Germline-derived CDR1 and CDR2 are LNHNV and YYDKDF (reference sequence). The CDR3: CATSPDRMNTEAFF. The CDR3 DNA is TGTGCCACCAGCCCGGACAGGATGAACACTGAAGCTTTCTTT. The variable domain in full, with the rest retrieved from reference TRBV15 and TRBJ1-1, is DAMVIQNPRYQVTQFGKPVTLSCSQTLNHNVMYWYQQKSSQAPKLLFHYYDKDFNNEADTPDNFQSRRPNTSFCFLDIRSPGLGDTAMYLCATSPDRMNTEAFFGQGTRLTVV.

This chain uses TRBV6-1 with TRBJ2-3, with D unclear. Deletions cut 3 bases from V and 6 bases from J, with 19 bases between. Germline V lookup: CDR1 MNHNS, CDR2 SASEGT. This CDR3 has 16 residues. The CDR3 is CASSDSGSAMRDTQYF. The CDR3 region has the DNA TGTGCCAGCAGTGATTCGGGTAGTGCAATGAGGGATACGCAGTATTTT.

The chain carries TRBV14 and TRBJ2-1; D perhaps matches TRBD1 (6 bases). This CDR3 has 13 residues. Germline V gene sequence: CDR1 SGHDN, CDR2 FVKESK. V was pared by 6 bases and J by 7 bases, with 13 bases between. CDR3 region: CASSRAGVNEQFF. The CDR3 DNA reads as TGTGCCAGCAGTCGTGCAGGGGTAAATGAGCAGTTCTTC.

The rearrangement joins TRBV5-4 to TRBJ2-6; 9 bases line up with TRBD1. This CDR3 is 17 amino acids long. Germline lookup yields CDR1 SGHNT and CDR2 YYREEE (reference sequence). V lost 5 bases to trimming and J lost 1 base; unmatched junction nucleotides: 7. The CDR3 protein is CASRPGTGFSGANVLTF. The CDR3 DNA is TGTGCCAGCAGGCCCGGGACAGGGTTTTCTGGGGCCAACGTCCTGACTTTC. Combining the CDR3 with reference TRBV5-4 and TRBJ2-6 gives the whole variable domain ETGVTQSPTHLIKTRGQQVTLRCSSQSGHNTVSWYQQALGQGPQFIFQYYREEENGRGNFPPRFSGLQFPNYSSELNVNALELDDSALYLCASRPGTGFSGANVLTFGAGSRLTVL.